This T cell receptor beta chain was captured by sequencing in a study of T cell responses to AZD1222 COVID-19 vaccine. Study-wide background: The study pooled second doses at about 4 or about 12 weeks. Study-wide findings and caveats: There were mostly white British donors and more females than males, and clonal diversity was possibly underestimated. Researchers report vaccine-associated CD4 TCRs spanning spike, with dominance at 160-218 and 743-854.

The ends lost 11 bases at V and 1 base at J; junction bases unmatched: 18. The germline V gene has CDR1 ENHRY and CDR2 SYGVKD. The CDR3 contains 19 residues. The assay was immunoSEQ multiplex PCR, and TCRdb's table has in-frame clones only and misses some. The sample lists approximately 110,000 clones; approximately 86% were seen once. Turning to this clone: Its antigen is not known.

This receptor was identified in an adult in good health. Sequenced material: peripheral blood, taken on day 0 of AZD1222 vaccination. The gene calls are TRBV10-3 and TRBJ2-2; 11 bases agree with TRBD2. Here the CDR3 DNA reads TGTGCCTCCGCGGCGGGACTAGCGGTTATCTCGGGGAACACCGGGGAGCTGTTTTTT. This gives the protein CASAAGLAVISGNTGELFF.